A selection of T cell receptor beta chains follows, all from one sample in a study of blood T cell repertoires in COVID-19. Sequencing used immunoSEQ multiplex PCR; TCRdb keeps in-frame clones, though not all of them. Of about 230,000 clones listed, 65% to 90% are singletons. Input material: peripheral blood. Receptors were obtained from a man over 45 with COVID-19, enrolled during active disease. Both conserved end residues are part of each CDR3. D genes are given only for firm matches. A row's size may be missing; if present it is once, few, many or a size class.

length: 16
V: TRBV3-1/TRBV3-2
D: -
J: TRBJ2-2
size: -
DNA: TGTGCCAGCAGCCAAGTAGCAGGACTGAACACCGGGGAGCTGTTTTTT
CDR3: CASSQVAGLNTGELFF

length: 14
V: TRBV6-5
D: -
J: TRBJ1-5
size: few
DNA: TGTGCCAGCAGTTATGGACAGACAAATCAGCCCCAGCATTTT
CDR3: CASSYGQTNQPQHF

length: 12
V: TRBV6-5
D: -
J: TRBJ1-6
size: -
DNA: TGTGCCAGCAGTAGGACAGATTCACCCCTCCACTTT
CDR3: CASSRTDSPLHF

length: 13
V: TRBV7-9
D: -
J: TRBJ2-7
size: -
DNA: TGTGCCAGCAGCTTATCGGAGGATGACGAGCAGTACTTC
CDR3: CASSLSEDDEQYF

length: 16
V: TRBV5-4
D: TRBD1
J: TRBJ1-1
size: -
DNA: TGTGCCAGCAGATCCGGGACAGGGGCCCTGAACACTGAAGCTTTCTTT
CDR3: CASRSGTGALNTEAFF

length: 14
V: TRBV5-1
D: TRBD2
J: TRBJ2-5
size: -
DNA: TGCGCCAGCAGAGCTAGCGGGGGCCAAGAGACCCAGTACTTC
CDR3: CASRASGGQETQYF

length: 13
V: TRBV10-1
D: -
J: TRBJ1-6
size: -
DNA: TGCGCCAGCAGTGAGACTAATAATTCACCCCTCCACTTT
CDR3: CASSETNNSPLHF

length: 16
V: TRBV25-1
D: TRBD2
J: TRBJ2-3
size: -
DNA: TGTGCCAGCAGTGAACTAGCGGGGGCCCTAGACGGTACGCAGTATTTT
CDR3: CASSELAGALDGTQYF

length: 15
V: TRBV6-2/TRBV6-3
D: TRBD2
J: TRBJ2-3
size: -
DNA: TGTGCCAGCAGTTATCGGCTAGCGGGGGCAGATACGCAGTATTTT
CDR3: CASSYRLAGADTQYF

length: 14
V: TRBV7-3
D: -
J: TRBJ2-2
size: -
DNA: TGTGCCAGCAGCCCTTTTCCAGGGACCGGGGAGCTGTTTTTT
CDR3: CASSPFPGTGELFF

length: 14
V: TRBV6-5
D: -
J: TRBJ1-6
size: once
DNA: TGTGCCAGCAGCTCAGGACAAGCTTATTCACCCCTCCACTTT
CDR3: CASSSGQAYSPLHF

length: 12
V: TRBV5-1
D: -
J: TRBJ1-5
size: -
DNA: TGCGCCAGCAGCACAGAAAATCAGCCCCAGCATTTT
CDR3: CASSTENQPQHF

length: 15
V: TRBV9
D: -
J: TRBJ1-5
size: -
DNA: TGTGCCAGCAGCGTGTCGGGGAATGGTGTTCAGCCCCAGCATTTT
CDR3: CASSVSGNGVQPQHF

length: 14
V: TRBV7-9
D: -
J: TRBJ1-1
size: -
DNA: TGTGCCAGCAGCTTGGGGAGGGATGGGACTGAAGCTTTCTTT
CDR3: CASSLGRDGTEAFF

length: 16
V: TRBV5-6
D: -
J: TRBJ2-3
size: -
DNA: TGTGCCAGCAGCTTCCGGCCGGGGTTGAGCACAGATACGCAGTATTTT
CDR3: CASSFRPGLSTDTQYF

length: 14
V: TRBV7-2
D: TRBD1
J: TRBJ2-7
size: -
DNA: TGTGCCAGCAGCTTACATGGGACAGATTACGAGCAGTACTTC
CDR3: CASSLHGTDYEQYF

length: 14
V: TRBV6-5
D: -
J: TRBJ2-7
size: -
DNA: TGTGCCAGCAGTCCTCGGACACCCCGGAACGAGCAGTACTTC
CDR3: CASSPRTPRNEQYF

length: 15
V: TRBV4-2
D: TRBD1
J: TRBJ2-1
size: -
DNA: TGTGCCAGCAGCCAAGAGTGGGGACAGGGCCGCGAGCAGTTCTTC
CDR3: CASSQEWGQGREQFF

length: 13
V: TRBV9
D: -
J: TRBJ2-3
size: -
DNA: TGTGCCAGCAGCGTAGTATCTGTAGATACGCAGTATTTT
CDR3: CASSVVSVDTQYF

length: 15
V: TRBV2
D: -
J: TRBJ2-3
size: -
DNA: TGTGCCAGCAGTGAAACGACCAGGGGAGGGAATACGCAGTATTTT
CDR3: CASSETTRGGNTQYF

length: 15
V: TRBV28
D: -
J: TRBJ1-5
size: -
DNA: TGTGCCAGCACCTTTCAGCTAGCGGGCAATCAGCCCCAGCATTTT
CDR3: CASTFQLAGNQPQHF

length: 15
V: TRBV4-2
D: -
J: TRBJ2-2
size: -
DNA: TGTGCCAGCAGCCGAGAAGAGGGTATGGGCGGGGAGCTGTTTTTT
CDR3: CASSREEGMGGELFF

length: 16
V: TRBV27
D: -
J: TRBJ1-5
size: -
DNA: TGTGCCAGCAGTTTATCGGGGGCATATAGCAATCAGCCCCAGCATTTT
CDR3: CASSLSGAYSNQPQHF

length: 14
V: TRBV6-1
D: TRBD1
J: TRBJ2-5
size: -
DNA: TGTGCCAGCAGTGAATTTGGGACAGGGTGGACCCAGTACTTC
CDR3: CASSEFGTGWTQYF

length: 16
V: TRBV7-9
D: TRBD2
J: TRBJ2-1
size: -
DNA: TGTGCCAGCAGCCTGACCGGTAGCGGGGTGAACAATGAGCAGTTCTTC
CDR3: CASSLTGSGVNNEQFF

length: 13
V: TRBV29-1
D: -
J: TRBJ1-1
size: -
DNA: TGCAGCGTTCACCGGACAGCCAACACTGAAGCTTTCTTT
CDR3: CSVHRTANTEAFF

length: 15
V: TRBV19
D: -
J: TRBJ1-2
size: -
DNA: TGTGCCAGTAGTATGAGTGACAGTGCTAACTATGGCTACACCTTC
CDR3: CASSMSDSANYGYTF

length: 15
V: TRBV5-1
D: TRBD2
J: TRBJ2-3
size: -
DNA: TGCGCCAGCAGCTTGGTTAGCGGGGGAGGAGATACGCAGTATTTT
CDR3: CASSLVSGGGDTQYF

length: 15
V: TRBV29-1
D: -
J: TRBJ2-1
size: -
DNA: TGCAGCGTTGAAGATGAGGTAAGCTCCTACAATGAGCAGTTCTTC
CDR3: CSVEDEVSSYNEQFF

length: 15
V: TRBV24-1
D: TRBD1
J: TRBJ2-3
size: -
DNA: TGTGCCACCAGTGATAGACAGGGGATAACAGATACGCAGTATTTT
CDR3: CATSDRQGITDTQYF

length: 16
V: TRBV18
D: TRBD1
J: TRBJ2-7
size: -
DNA: TGTGCCAGCTCACCAGACTCCCTGGGCAGGGGGAACGAGCAGTACTTC
CDR3: CASSPDSLGRGNEQYF

length: 16
V: TRBV6-6
D: TRBD1
J: TRBJ1-2
size: few
DNA: TGTGCCAGCAATAGTTATGGGACAGGGGACATTTATGGCTACACCTTC
CDR3: CASNSYGTGDIYGYTF

length: 14
V: TRBV5-1
D: TRBD1
J: TRBJ1-4
size: -
DNA: TGCGCCAGCAGCTCCGGGACAGGGAGTGTAAAACTGTTTTTT
CDR3: CASSSGTGSVKLFF

length: 11
V: TRBV20-1
D: -
J: TRBJ1-1
size: many
DNA: TGCAGTGCCCACTCCCTTGCTGAAGCTTTCTTT
CDR3: CSAHSLAEAFF

length: 12
V: TRBV27
D: -
J: TRBJ2-7
size: once
DNA: TGTGCCAGCAGTTCGGCTAGCTGGGAGCAGTACTTC
CDR3: CASSSASWEQYF

length: 13
V: TRBV7-9
D: -
J: TRBJ2-7
size: -
DNA: TGTGCCAGCAGCGGACAGATTGACAGCTTCTATTACTTC
CDR3: CASSGQIDSFYYF

length: 15
V: TRBV7-3
D: TRBD1
J: TRBJ1-2
size: -
DNA: TGTGCCAGCAGCCCGGACAGGGGGCAGGGTTATGGCTACACCTTC
CDR3: CASSPDRGQGYGYTF

length: 18
V: TRBV7-8
D: -
J: TRBJ1-5
size: -
DNA: TGTGCCAGCAGCCTCTTACAGGGAAATTCATATAGCAATCAGCCCCAGCATTTT
CDR3: CASSLLQGNSYSNQPQHF

length: 14
V: TRBV21-1
D: -
J: TRBJ1-3
size: -
DNA: TGTGCCAGCAGGGGGGGAGACCCTGGAAACACCATATATTTT
CDR3: CASRGGDPGNTIYF

length: 17
V: TRBV19
D: -
J: TRBJ2-6
size: -
DNA: TGTGCCAGTAGTTCGATGGGCCGATTTTCTGGGGCCAACGTCCTGACTTTC
CDR3: CASSSMGRFSGANVLTF

length: 14
V: TRBV4-1
D: -
J: TRBJ1-1
size: -
DNA: TGCGCCAGCAGCCAAGATCGGAGGGACACTGAAGCTTTCTTT
CDR3: CASSQDRRDTEAFF

length: 12
V: TRBV2
D: -
J: TRBJ1-2
size: once
DNA: TGTGCCAGCACGGAGACTAACTATGGCTACACCTTC
CDR3: CASTETNYGYTF

length: 16
V: TRBV11-2
D: -
J: TRBJ1-5
size: -
DNA: TGTGCCAGCAGCCTGGCTGGCAGGGGATGGGCTCAGCCCCAGCATTTT
CDR3: CASSLAGRGWAQPQHF

length: 14
V: TRBV6-5
D: -
J: TRBJ2-7
size: -
DNA: TGTGCCAGCAGTTACTCAGACGGGGTGGGCGAGCAGTACTTC
CDR3: CASSYSDGVGEQYF

length: 17
V: TRBV4-1
D: -
J: TRBJ2-1
size: -
DNA: TGCGCCAGCAGCCAAGATTTTGGGGGCGCCTCCTACAATGAGCAGTTCTTC
CDR3: CASSQDFGGASYNEQFF

length: 14
V: TRBV18
D: -
J: TRBJ2-5
size: -
DNA: TGTGCCAGCTCACCACCGGGGACACAAGAGACCCAGTACTTC
CDR3: CASSPPGTQETQYF

length: 14
V: TRBV5-1
D: -
J: TRBJ2-7
size: -
DNA: TGCGCCAGCAGCTCCACGACACCATCCTACGAGCAGTACTTC
CDR3: CASSSTTPSYEQYF

length: 15
V: TRBV6-5
D: TRBD1
J: TRBJ2-2
size: few
DNA: TGTGCCAGCAGTTACGGGACAGGCGCCACCGGGGAGCTGTTTTTT
CDR3: CASSYGTGATGELFF

length: 16
V: TRBV4-1
D: -
J: TRBJ1-1
size: -
DNA: TGCGCCAGCAGCCAAGGCCTGCTTTATGTCGGCACTGAAGCTTTCTTT
CDR3: CASSQGLLYVGTEAFF

length: 11
V: TRBV12-3/TRBV12-4
D: -
J: TRBJ2-7
size: -
DNA: TGTGCCAGCAGGGACCGGGGGGAGCAGTACTTC
CDR3: CASRDRGEQYF